The T cell receptor beta chain described here comes from a study of immune evolution from preneoplasia to lung adenocarcinoma. Profiling relied on immunoSEQ multiplex PCR, and the TCRdb table lists in-frame clones only, not all of them. Here the sample spans about 10,000 clones, about four fifths being singletons. The sequence came from a person between 60 and 79 years old with lung adenocarcinoma. Sample: FFPE minimally invasive lung adenocarcinoma tissue.

The CDR3: CASSGGPGGNLNTIYF. DNA of the CDR3: TGTGCCAGCAGCGGGGGTCCGGGAGGGAATCTCAACACCATATATTTT. The chain links TRBV9 to TRBJ1-3; D ambiguous. The CDR3 runs 16 residues. V was cut by 3 bases and J by 7 bases, with 20 bases left in between. Germline assignment: CDR1 SGDLS and CDR2 YYNGEE.